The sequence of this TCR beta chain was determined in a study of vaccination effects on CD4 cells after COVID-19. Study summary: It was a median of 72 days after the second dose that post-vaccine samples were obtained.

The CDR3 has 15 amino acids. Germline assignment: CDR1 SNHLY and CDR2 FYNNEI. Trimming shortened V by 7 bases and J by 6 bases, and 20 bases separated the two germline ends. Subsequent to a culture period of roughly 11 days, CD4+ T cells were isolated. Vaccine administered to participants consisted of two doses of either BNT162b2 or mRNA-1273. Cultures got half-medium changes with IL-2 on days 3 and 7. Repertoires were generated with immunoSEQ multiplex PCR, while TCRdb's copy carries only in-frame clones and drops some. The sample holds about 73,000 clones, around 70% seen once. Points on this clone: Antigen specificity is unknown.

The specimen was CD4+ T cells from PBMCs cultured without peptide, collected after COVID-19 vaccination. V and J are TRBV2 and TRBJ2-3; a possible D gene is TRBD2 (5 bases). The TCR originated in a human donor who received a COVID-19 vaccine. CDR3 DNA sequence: TGTGCCAGCATGATGACCCCCGGGGTGGGCGATACGCAGTATTTT. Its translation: CASMMTPGVGDTQYF. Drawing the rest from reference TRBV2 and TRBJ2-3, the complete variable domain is EPEVTQTPSHQVTQMGQEVILRCVPISNHLYFYWYRQILGQKVEFLVSFYNNEISEKSEIFDDQFSVERPDGSNFTLKIRSTKLEDSAMYFCASMMTPGVGDTQYFGPGTRLTVL.